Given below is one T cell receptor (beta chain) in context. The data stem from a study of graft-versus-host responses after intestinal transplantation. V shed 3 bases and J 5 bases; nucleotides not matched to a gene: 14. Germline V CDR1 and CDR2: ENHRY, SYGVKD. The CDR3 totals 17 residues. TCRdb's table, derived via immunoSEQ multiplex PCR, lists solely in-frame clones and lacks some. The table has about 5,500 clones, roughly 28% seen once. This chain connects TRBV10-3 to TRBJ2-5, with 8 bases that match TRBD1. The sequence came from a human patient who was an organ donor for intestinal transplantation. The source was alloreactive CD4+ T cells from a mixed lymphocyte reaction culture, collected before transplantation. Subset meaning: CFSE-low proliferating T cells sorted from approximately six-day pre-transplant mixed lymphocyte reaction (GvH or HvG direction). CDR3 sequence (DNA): TGTGCCATCAGTGACCCGCAGGCCAGGGGGCTGTGGGAGACCCAGTACTTC. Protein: CAISDPQARGLWETQYF.